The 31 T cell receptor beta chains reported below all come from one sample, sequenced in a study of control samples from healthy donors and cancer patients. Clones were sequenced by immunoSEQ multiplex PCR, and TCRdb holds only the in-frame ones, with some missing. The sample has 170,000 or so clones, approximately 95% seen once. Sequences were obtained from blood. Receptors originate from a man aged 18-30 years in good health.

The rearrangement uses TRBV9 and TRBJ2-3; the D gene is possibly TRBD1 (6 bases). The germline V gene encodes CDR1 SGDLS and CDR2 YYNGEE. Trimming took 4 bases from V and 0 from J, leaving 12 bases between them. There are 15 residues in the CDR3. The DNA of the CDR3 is TGTGCCAGCAGCTTCAGCCAGGGGAGCACAGATACGCAGTATTTT. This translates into CASSFSQGSTDTQYF.

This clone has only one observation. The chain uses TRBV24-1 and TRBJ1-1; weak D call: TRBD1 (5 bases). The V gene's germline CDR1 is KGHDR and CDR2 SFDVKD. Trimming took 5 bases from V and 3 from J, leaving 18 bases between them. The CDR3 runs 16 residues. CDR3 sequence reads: CATSVPRAGLDTEAFF. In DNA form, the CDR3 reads TGTGCCACCAGTGTTCCCCGTGCAGGGTTGGACACTGAAGCTTTCTTT.

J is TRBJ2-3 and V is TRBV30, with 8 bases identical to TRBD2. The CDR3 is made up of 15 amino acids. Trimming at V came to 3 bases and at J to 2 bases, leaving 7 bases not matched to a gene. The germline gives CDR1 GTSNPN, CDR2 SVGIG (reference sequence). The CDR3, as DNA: TGTGCCTGGAGCAATAGCGGGGCCATCACAGATACGCAGTATTTT. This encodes CAWSNSGAITDTQYF.

Here the CDR3 DNA reads TGTGCCAGCAGCCAAGGACCTGAGCAGTTCTTC. Translating it yields CASSQGPEQFF. The chain recombines TRBV3-1 (or the pseudogene TRBV3-2) with TRBJ2-1, with no clear D. CDR3 length equals 11 residues. The V gene's germline CDR1 is LGHDT and CDR2 YNNKEL (reference sequence). V lost 1 base and J 9 bases, leaving 4 bases between the germline ends.

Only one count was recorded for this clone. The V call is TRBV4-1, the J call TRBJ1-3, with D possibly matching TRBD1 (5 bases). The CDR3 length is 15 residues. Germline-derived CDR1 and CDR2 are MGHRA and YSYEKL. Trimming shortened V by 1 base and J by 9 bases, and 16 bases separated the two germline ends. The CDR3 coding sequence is TGCGCCAGCAGCCAAGGGGGGTACCAGGTGGGCACCATATATTTT. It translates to CASSQGGYQVGTIYF.

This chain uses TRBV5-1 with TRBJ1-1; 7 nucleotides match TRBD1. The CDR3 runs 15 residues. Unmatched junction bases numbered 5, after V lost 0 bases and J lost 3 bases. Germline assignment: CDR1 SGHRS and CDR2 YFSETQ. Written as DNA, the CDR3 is TGCGCCAGCAGCTTGGTAGGCAGGGGGGACACTGAAGCTTTCTTT. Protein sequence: CASSLVGRGDTEAFF.

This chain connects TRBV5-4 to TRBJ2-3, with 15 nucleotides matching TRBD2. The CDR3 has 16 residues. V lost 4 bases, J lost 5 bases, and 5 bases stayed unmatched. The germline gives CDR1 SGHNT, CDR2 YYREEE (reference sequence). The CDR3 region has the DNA TGTGCCAGCAGCCTACCGGGACTAGCGGGGGGAGATACGCAGTATTTT. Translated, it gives CASSLPGLAGGDTQYF.

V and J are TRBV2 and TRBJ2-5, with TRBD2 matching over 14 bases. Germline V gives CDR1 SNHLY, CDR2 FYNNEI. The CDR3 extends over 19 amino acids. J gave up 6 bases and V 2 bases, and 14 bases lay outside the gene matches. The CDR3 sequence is CASSESGMGLAGELQTQYF. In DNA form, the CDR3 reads TGTGCCAGCAGTGAATCGGGGATGGGACTAGCGGGGGAGTTGCAGACCCAGTACTTC.

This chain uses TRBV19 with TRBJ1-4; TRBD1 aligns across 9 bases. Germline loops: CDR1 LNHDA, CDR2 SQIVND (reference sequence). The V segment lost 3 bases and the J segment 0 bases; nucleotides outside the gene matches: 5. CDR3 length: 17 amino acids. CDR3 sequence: CASSIGQGFATNEKLFF. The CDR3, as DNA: TGTGCCAGTAGTATTGGACAGGGGTTTGCAACTAATGAAAAACTGTTTTTT.

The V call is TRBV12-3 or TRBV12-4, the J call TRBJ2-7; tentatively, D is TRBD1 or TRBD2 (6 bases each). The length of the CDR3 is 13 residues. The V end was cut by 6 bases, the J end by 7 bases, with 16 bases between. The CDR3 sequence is CASRPPGASEQYF. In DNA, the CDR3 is TGTGCCAGCAGACCCCCGGGGGCGTCTGAGCAGTACTTC.

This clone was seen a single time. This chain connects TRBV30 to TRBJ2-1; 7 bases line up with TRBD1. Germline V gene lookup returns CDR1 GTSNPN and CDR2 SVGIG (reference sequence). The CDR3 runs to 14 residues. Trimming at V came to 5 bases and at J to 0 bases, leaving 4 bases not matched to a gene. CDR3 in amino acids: CAWDRDSSYNEQFF. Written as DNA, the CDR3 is TGTGCCTGGGACCGGGACAGCTCCTACAATGAGCAGTTCTTC.

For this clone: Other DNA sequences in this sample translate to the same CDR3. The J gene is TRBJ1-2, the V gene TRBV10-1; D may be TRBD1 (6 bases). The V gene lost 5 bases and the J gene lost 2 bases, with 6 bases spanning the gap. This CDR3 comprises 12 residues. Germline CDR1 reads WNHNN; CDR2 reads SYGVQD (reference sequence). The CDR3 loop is CASSQGNYGYTF. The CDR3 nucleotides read TGCGCCAGCAGTCAGGGGAACTATGGCTACACCTTC.

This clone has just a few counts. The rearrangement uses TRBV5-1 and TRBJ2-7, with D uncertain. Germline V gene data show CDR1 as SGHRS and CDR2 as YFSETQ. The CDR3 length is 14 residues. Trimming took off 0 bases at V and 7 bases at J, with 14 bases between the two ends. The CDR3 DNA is TGCGCCAGCAGCTTGGAGTCGGCCTTCGGGGAGCAGTACTTC. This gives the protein CASSLESAFGEQYF.

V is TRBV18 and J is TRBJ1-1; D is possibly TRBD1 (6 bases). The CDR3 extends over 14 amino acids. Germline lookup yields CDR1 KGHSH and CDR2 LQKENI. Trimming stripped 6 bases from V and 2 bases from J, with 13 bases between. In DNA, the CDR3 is TGTGCCAGCTCCCAGGGGTCGGGAAACACTGAAGCTTTCTTT. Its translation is CASSQGSGNTEAFF.

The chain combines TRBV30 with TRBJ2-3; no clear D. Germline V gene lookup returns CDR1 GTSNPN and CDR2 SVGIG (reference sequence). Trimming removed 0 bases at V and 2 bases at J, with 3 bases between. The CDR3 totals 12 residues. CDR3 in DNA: TGTGCCTGGAGTGTTAACACAGATACGCAGTATTTT. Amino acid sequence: CAWSVNTDTQYF.

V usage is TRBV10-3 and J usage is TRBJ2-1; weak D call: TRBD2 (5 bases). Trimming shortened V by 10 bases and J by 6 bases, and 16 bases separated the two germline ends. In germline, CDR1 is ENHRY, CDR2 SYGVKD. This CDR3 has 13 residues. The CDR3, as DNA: TGTGCCAGCGTACGGGGAGAGGCCAATGAGCAGTTCTTC. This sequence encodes CASVRGEANEQFF.

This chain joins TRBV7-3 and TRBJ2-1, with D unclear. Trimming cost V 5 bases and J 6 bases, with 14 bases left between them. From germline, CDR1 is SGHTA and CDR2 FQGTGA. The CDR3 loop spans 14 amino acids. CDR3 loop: CASSPQTATNEQFF. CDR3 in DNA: TGTGCCAGCAGCCCCCAAACTGCCACCAATGAGCAGTTCTTC.

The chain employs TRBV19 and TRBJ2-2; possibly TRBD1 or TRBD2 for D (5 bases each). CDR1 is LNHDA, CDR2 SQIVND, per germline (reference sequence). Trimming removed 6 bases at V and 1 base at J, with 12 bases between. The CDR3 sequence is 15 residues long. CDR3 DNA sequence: TGTGCCAGTAGAAGCGGCAGGGAGAACACCGGGGAGCTGTTTTTT. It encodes CASRSGRENTGELFF. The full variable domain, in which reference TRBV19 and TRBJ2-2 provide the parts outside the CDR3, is DGGITQSPKYLFRKEGQNVTLSCEQNLNHDAMYWYRQDPGQGLRLIYYSQIVNDFQKGDIAEGYSVSREKKESFPLTVTSAQKNPTAFYLCASRSGRENTGELFFGEGSRLTVL.

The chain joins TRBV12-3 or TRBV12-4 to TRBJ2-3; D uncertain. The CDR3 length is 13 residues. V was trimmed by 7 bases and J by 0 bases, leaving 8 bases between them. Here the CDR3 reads CASIKTSTDTQYF. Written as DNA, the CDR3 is TGTGCCAGCATCAAAACTAGCACAGATACGCAGTATTTT.

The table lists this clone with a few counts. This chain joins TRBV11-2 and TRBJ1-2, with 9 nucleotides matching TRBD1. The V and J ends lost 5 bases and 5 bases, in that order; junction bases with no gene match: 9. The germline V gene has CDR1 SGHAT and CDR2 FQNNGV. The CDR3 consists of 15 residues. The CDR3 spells CASSPSEQGAYGYTF. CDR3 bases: TGTGCCAGCAGCCCATCTGAACAGGGGGCGTATGGCTACACCTTC.

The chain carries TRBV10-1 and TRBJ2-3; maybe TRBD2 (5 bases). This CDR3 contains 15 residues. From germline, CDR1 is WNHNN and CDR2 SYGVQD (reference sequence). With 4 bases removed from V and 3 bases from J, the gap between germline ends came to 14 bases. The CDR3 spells CASSGGRVGTDTQYF. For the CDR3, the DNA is TGCGCCAGCAGTGGAGGGCGAGTGGGAACAGATACGCAGTATTTT.

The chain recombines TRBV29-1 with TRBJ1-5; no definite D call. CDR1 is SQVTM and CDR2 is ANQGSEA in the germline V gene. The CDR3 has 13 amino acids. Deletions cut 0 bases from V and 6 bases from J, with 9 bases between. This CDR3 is CSVEDLPGQPQHF. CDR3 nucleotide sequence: TGCAGCGTTGAAGATCTACCAGGTCAGCCCCAGCATTTT.

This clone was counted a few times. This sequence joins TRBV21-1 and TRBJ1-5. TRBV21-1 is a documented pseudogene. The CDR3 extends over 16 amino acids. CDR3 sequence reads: CASSKVATYSNQPQHF. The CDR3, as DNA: TGTGCCAGCAGCAAAGTTGCTACCTATAGCAATCAGCCCCAGCATTTT.

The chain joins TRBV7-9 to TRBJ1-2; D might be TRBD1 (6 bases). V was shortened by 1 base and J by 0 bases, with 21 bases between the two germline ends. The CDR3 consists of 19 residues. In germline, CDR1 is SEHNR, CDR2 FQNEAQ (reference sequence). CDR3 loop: CASSLGGTGQILPNYGYTF. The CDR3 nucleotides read TGTGCCAGCAGCTTAGGGGGAACGGGACAAATCCTCCCTAACTATGGCTACACCTTC.

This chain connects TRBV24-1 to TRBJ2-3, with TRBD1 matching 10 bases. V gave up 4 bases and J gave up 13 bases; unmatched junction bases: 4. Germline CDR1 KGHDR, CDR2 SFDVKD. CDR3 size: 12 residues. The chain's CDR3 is CATSDSDRGEYF. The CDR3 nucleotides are TGTGCCACCAGTGACTCGGACAGGGGGGAGTATTTT.

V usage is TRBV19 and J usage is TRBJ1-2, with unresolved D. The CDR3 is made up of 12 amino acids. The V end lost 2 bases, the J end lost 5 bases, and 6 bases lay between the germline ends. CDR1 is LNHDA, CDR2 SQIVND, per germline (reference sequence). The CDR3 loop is CASSINRYGYTF. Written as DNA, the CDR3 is TGTGCCAGTAGTATAAACAGATATGGCTACACCTTC.

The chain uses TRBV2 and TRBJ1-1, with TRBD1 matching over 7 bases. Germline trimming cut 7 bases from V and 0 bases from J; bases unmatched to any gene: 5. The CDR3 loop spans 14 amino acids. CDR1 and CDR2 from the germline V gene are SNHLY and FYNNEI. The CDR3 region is CASILDRMNTEAFF. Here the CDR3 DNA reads TGTGCCAGCATTCTGGACAGGATGAACACTGAAGCTTTCTTT.

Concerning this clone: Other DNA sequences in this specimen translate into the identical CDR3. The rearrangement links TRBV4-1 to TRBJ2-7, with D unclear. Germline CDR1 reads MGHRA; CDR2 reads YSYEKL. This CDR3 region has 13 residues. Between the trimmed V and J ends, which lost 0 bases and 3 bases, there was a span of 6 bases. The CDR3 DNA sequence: TGCGCCAGCAGCCAAGAAGGACGCTACGAGCAGTACTTC. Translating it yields CASSQEGRYEQYF.

The CDR3 loop reads CASTLEGDGNTEAFF. The CDR3 DNA follows: TGTGCCAGCACCTTGGAGGGGGACGGGAACACTGAAGCTTTCTTT. J is TRBJ1-1 and V is TRBV2; a possible D gene is TRBD1 (6 bases). This CDR3 contains 15 residues. Trimming left V 7 bases short and J 1 base short, with 16 bases between. Germline loops: CDR1 SNHLY, CDR2 FYNNEI.

CDR3 region: CASSNGLMYQPQHF. The CDR3 DNA follows: TGTGCCAGTAGTAACGGGCTGATGTATCAGCCCCAGCATTTT. V gene TRBV19 combines with J gene TRBJ1-5, with D unresolved. Trimming cost V 4 bases and J 5 bases, with 12 bases left between them. CDR1 is LNHDA and CDR2 is SQIVND in the germline V gene (reference sequence). The CDR3 has 14 amino acids.

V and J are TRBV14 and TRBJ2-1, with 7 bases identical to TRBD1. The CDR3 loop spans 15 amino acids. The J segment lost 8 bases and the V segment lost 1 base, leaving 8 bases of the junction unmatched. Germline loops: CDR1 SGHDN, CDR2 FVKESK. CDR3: CASSQVTGAHDEQFF. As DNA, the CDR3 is TGTGCCAGCAGCCAAGTTACAGGGGCCCACGATGAGCAGTTCTTC.